The T cell receptor (beta chain) under discussion was sequenced for a study of OX40 agonist ivuxolimab in advanced cancers. Some background on the complete study: Ivuxolimab was a fully human IgG2 agonistic monoclonal antibody targeting the costimulatory receptor OX40 (CD134). The point of sequencing TCRbeta in the periphery was to test whether ivuxolimab changed TCR sequence diversity and drove clonal T-cell expansion. Three dose-escalation patients achieved partial responses, one with hepatocellular carcinoma and two with cutaneous melanoma. A male proportion of around 81% and a mean age of approximately 60 years, ranging from roughly 23 to 80, were recorded for the dose-escalation cohort. The paper reports the monotherapy dose-escalation portion (N ≈ 50 patients) of the phase I ivuxolimab trial. Of the 50 or so patients in dose escalation, 19 had hepatocellular carcinoma, around 15 had melanoma, 9 had renal cell carcinoma and 9 had head and neck cancer. Patients were allowed to have had prior anti-PD-1, anti-PD-L1 or anti-CTLA-4 therapy, and more than 35% of the dose-escalation patients had been treated with checkpoint inhibitors. Intravenous ivuxolimab was administered to patients every 2 weeks at six dose levels: 0.01, 0.1, 0.3, 1.5, 3 and 10 mg/kg. Results the study describes overall, beyond this receptor: At doses of 0.1 to 3.0 mg/kg, clonal expansion of both CD4+ and CD8+ T cells in blood was seen between baseline and week 6. On average, CD8+ T cells showed more expanded clones than CD4+ T cells after ivuxolimab. In partial responders in the 0.1-3.0 mg/kg groups, normalized peripheral clonal expansion was found to be among the lowest, especially among CD8+ T cells. Low levels of normalized T-cell clonal expansion were also seen in some patients who did not respond. The antigen specificity of the peripheral T cells that underwent clonal expansion was not determined.

Remarks on this clone: Its antigen is not yet known. Per-nucleotide qualities are absent, and no much larger clonotype sits a single base away.

V and J are truncated by 4 bases and 8 bases respectively, leaving an intervening sequence of 18 bases. Taken from the germline V gene, the CDR1 and CDR2 loops are MNHNS and SASEGT. Including cysteine and phenylalanine, the CDR3 has 15 amino acids. The kept DNA is CDR3 alone, 45 bases in frame from the first base. Patients with autoimmune disease history or receiving systemic immunosuppression were excluded from the trial. Peripheral blood for TCR sequencing was collected from all dose cohorts at baseline, on cycle 4 day 1, and on cycle 7 day 1. The samples were taken from a phase I, first-in-human, multicenter, open-label dose-escalation trial of ivuxolimab. Adults with locally advanced or metastatic melanoma, renal cell, hepatocellular, or head and neck squamous cell carcinoma were enrolled in the trial. Before TCR sequencing, CD4+ T cells and CD8+ T cells from peripheral blood were sorted into separate populations.

Genomic DNA was extracted from sorted cells for sequencing of the TCRbeta CDR3 region. TCRbeta CDR3 regions were sequenced using the immunoSEQ Assay. Entries here come from immuneACCESS through TCRdb and include only in-frame sequences with V and J called. Some clones fail to appear in such tables; in the studies checked, an unresolved V gene covers under half of the shortfall, and the cause of the remainder is unknown. The sample table contains some 74,000 clones; only one count was recorded for around 80% of them. The biggest ten clones account for 5% of the sample. Sample: CD4+ or CD8+ T cells sorted from blood, taken in a trial of the OX40 agonist ivuxolimab. The chain joins TRBV6-1 to TRBJ2-1; the D region is possibly TRBD1 or TRBD2, each matching across 7 bases. The source is an adult with an advanced solid tumor such as melanoma, head and neck, liver or kidney cancer. CDR3 loop: CASSVVTGTMDEQFF. The nucleotide sequence reads as follows: TGTGCCAGCAGTGTGGTGACAGGGACTATGGATGAGCAGTTCTTC.